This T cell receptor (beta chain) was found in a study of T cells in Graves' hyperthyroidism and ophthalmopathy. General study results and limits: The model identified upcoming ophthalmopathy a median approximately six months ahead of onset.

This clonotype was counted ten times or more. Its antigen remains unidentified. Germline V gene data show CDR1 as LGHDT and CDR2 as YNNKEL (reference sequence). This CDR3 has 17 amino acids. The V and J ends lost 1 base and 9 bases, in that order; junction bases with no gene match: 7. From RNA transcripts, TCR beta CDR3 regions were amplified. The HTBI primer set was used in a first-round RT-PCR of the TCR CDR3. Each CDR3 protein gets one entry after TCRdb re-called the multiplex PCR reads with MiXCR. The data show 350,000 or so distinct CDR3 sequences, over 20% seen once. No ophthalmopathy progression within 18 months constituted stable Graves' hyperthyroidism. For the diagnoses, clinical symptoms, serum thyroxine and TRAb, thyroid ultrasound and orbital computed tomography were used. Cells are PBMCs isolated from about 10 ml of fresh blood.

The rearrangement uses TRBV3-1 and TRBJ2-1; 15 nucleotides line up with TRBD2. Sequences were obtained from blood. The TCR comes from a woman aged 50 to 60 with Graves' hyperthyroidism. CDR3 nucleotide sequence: TGTGCCAGCAGCCAAGGGGGACTAGCGGGAGGCAGTAGTGAGCAGTTCTTC. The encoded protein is CASSQGGLAGGSSEQFF.